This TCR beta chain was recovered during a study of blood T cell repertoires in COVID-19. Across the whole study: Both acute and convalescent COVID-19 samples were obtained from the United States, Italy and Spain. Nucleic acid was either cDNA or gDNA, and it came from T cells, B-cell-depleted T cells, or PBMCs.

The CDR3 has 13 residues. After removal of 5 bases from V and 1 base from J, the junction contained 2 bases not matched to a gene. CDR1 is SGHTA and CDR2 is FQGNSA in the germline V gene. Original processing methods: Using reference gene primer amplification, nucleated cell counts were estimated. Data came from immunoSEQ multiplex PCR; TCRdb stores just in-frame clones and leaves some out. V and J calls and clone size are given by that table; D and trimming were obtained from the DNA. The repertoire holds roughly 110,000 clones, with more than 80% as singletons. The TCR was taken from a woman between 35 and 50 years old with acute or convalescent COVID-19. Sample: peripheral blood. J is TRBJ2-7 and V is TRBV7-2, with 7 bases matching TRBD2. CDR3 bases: TGTGCCAGCAGCCTGCGGGGGTCCTACGAGCAGTACTTC. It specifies CASSLRGSYEQYF.